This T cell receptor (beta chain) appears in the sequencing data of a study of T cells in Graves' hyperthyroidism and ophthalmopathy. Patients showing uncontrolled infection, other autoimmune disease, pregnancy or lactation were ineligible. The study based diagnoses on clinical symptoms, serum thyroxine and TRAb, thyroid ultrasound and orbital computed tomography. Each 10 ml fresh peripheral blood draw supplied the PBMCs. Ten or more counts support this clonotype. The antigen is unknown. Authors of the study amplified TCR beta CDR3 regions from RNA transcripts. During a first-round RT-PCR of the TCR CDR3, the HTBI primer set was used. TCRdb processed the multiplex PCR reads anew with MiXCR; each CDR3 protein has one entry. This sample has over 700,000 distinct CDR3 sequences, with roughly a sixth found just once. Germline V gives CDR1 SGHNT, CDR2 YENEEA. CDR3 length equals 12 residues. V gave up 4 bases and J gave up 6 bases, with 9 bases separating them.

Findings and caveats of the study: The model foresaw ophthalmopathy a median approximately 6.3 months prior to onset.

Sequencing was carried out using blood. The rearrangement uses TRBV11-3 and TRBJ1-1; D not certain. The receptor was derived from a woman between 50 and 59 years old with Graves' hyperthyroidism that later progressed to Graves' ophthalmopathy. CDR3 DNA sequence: TGTGCCAGCAGCTCTATGGGGTCTGAAGCTTTCTTT. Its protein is CASSSMGSEAFF.